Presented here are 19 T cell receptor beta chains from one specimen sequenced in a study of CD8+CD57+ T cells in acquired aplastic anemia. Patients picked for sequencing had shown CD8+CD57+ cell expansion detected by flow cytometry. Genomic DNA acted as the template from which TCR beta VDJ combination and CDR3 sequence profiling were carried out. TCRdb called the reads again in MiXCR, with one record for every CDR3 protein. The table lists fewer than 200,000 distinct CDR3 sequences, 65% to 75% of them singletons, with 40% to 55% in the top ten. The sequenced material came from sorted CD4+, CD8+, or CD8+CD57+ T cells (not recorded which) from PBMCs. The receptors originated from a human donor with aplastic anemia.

The CDR3 here is CASSVQGGDTQYF. The CDR3 region has the DNA TGTGCCAGTAGTGTACAGGGGGGAGATACGCAGTATTTT. The chain has TRBV19 and TRBJ2-3; TRBD1 aligns across 8 bases. The CDR3 covers 13 residues. CDR1 is LNHDA, CDR2 SQIVND, per germline (reference sequence). Germline trimming cut 5 bases from V and 5 bases from J; bases unmatched to any gene: 3.

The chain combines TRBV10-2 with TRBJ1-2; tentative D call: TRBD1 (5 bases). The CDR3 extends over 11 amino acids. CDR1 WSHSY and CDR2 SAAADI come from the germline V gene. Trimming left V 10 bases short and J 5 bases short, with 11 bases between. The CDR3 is CATEGLYGYTF. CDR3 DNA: TGCGCCACAGAGGGGCTTTATGGCTACACCTTC.

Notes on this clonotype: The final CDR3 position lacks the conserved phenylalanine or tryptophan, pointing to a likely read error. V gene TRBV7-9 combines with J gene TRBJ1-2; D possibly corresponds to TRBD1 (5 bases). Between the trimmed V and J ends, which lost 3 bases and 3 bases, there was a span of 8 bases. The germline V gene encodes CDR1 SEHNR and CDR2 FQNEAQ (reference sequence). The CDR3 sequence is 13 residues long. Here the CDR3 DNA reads TGTGCCAGCAGCTTGGGGGGGGACTATGGCTACACCCTC. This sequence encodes CASSLGGDYGYTL.

CDR3 protein: CASSGLAVVHYSYEQYF. DNA for the CDR3: TGTGCCAGCAGCGGACTAGCGGTAGTTCACTATTCCTACGAGCAGTACTTC. This chain connects TRBV2 to TRBJ2-7; 10 bases fit TRBD2. Germline V gives CDR1 SNHLY, CDR2 FYNNEI. The V and J ends lost 6 bases and 1 base, in that order; junction bases with no gene match: 12. There are 17 residues in the CDR3. Variable domain in full (rest from reference TRBV2 and TRBJ2-7): EPEVTQTPSHQVTQMGQEVILRCVPISNHLYFYWYRQILGQKVEFLVSFYNNEISEKSEIFDDQFSVERPDGSNFTLKIRSTKLEDSAMYFCASSGLAVVHYSYEQYFGPGTRLTVT.

CDR3 coding DNA: TGTGCCAGTAGCTCCTCCCGGACAGCCCTAAGATCACCCCTCCACTTT. Its protein product is CASSSSRTALRSPLHF. This chain uses TRBV19 with TRBJ1-6; a possible D gene is TRBD1 (6 bases). The CDR3 spans 16 residues. Trimming shortened V by 6 bases and J by 10 bases, and 22 bases separated the two germline ends. Germline lookup yields CDR1 LNHDA and CDR2 SQIVND (reference sequence).

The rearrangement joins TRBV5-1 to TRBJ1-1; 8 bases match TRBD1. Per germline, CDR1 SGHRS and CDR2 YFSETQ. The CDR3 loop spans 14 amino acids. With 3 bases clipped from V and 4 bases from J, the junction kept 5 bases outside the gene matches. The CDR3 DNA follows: TGCGCCAGCAGCTCGACAGGGGCGCGCACTGAAGCTTTCTTT. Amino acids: CASSSTGARTEAFF.

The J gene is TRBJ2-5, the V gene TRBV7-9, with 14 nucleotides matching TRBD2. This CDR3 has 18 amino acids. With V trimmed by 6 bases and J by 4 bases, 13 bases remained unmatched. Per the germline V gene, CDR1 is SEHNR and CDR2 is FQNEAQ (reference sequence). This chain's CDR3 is CASSWPGLAGGSRETQYF. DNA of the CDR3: TGTGCCAGCAGTTGGCCCGGACTAGCGGGGGGAAGCCGAGAGACCCAGTACTTC.

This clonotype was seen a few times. The CDR3 region has the DNA TGTGCCAGCAGCGCCAGGGGGCTTGGGTCACCCCTCCACTTT. This gives the protein CASSARGLGSPLHF. The chain is built from TRBV2 and TRBJ1-6; 8 bases are shared with TRBD1. Trimming took 6 bases from V and 10 from J; bases not matched to a gene: 8. Germline V lookup: CDR1 SNHLY, CDR2 FYNNEI. This CDR3 spans 14 amino acids. The full variable domain, its missing parts supplied by reference TRBV2 and TRBJ1-6, is EPEVTQTPSHQVTQMGQEVILRCVPISNHLYFYWYRQILGQKVEFLVSFYNNEISEKSEIFDDQFSVERPDGSNFTLKIRSTKLEDSAMYFCASSARGLGSPLHFGNGTRLTVT.

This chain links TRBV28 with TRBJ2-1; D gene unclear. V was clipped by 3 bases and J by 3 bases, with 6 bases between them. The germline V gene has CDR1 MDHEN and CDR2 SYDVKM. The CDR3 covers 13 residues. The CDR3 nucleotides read TGTGCCAGCAGTTTCTGGAGCTACAATGAGCAGTTCTTC. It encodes CASSFWSYNEQFF.

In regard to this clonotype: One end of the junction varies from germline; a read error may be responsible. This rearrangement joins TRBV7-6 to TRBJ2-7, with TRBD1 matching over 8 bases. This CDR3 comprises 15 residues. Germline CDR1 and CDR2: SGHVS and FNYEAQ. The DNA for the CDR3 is TGTGCCAGCAGCCTTCTCGGACAGGGATCCTACGAGCCGTACTTC. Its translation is CASSLLGQGSYEPYF.

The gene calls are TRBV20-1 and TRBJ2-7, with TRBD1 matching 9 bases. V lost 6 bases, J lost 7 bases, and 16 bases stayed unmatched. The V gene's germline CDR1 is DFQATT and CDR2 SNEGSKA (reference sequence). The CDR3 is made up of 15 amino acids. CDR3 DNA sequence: TGCAGTGCCCCCAAACCGGGACAGGGCTCGCAGGAGCAGTACTTC. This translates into CSAPKPGQGSQEQYF.

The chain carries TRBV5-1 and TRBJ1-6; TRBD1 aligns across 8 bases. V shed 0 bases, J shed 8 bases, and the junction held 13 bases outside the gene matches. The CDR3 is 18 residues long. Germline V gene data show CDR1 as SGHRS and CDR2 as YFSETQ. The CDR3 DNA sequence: TGCGCCAGCAGCTTGGAAGGGGCAGGGGGCGGAACTTATTCACCCCTCCACTTT. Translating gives CASSLEGAGGGTYSPLHF. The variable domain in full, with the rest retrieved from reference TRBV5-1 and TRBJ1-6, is KAGVTQTPRYLIKTRGQQVTLSCSPISGHRSVSWYQQTPGQGLQFLFEYFSETQRNKGNFPGRFSGRQFSNSRSEMNVSTLELGDSALYLCASSLEGAGGGTYSPLHFGNGTRLTVT.

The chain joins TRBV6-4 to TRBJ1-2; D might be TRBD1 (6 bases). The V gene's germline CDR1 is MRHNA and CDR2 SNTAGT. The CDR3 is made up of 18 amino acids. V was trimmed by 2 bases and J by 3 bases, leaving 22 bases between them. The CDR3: CASSDTYPGHQQDYGYTF. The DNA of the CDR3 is TGTGCCAGCAGTGACACTTATCCGGGACACCAGCAGGACTATGGCTACACCTTC.

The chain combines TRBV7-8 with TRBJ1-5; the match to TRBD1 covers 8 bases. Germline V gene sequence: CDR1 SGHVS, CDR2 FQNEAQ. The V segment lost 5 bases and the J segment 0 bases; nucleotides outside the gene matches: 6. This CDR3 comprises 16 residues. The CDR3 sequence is CASSIGTGFSNQPQHF. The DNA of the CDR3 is TGTGCCAGCAGCATAGGGACAGGATTTAGCAATCAGCCCCAGCATTTT. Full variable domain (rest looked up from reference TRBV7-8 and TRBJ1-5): GAGVSQSPRYKVAKRGQDVALRCDPISGHVSLFWYQQALGQGPEFLTYFQNEAQLDKSGLPSDRFFAERPEGSVSTLKIQRTQQEDSAVYLCASSIGTGFSNQPQHFGDGTRLSIL.

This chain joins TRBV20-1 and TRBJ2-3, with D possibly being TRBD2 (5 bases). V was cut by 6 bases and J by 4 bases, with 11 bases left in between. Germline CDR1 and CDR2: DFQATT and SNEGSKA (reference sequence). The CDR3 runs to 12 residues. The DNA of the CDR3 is TGCAGTGCGCAAGGAGGTCCAGATACGCAGTATTTT. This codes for CSAQGGPDTQYF.

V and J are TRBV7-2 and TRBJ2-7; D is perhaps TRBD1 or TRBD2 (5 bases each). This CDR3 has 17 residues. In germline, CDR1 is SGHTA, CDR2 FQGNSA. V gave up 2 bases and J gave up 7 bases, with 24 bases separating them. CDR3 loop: CASSLSPQTTSWGEQYF. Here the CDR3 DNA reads TGTGCCAGCAGCTTATCCCCTCAGACCACCTCCTGGGGGGAGCAGTACTTC.

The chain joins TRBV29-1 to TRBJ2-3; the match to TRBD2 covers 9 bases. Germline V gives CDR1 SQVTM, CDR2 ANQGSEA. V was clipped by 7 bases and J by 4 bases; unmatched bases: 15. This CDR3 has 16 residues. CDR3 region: CSGRKGLAFYADTQYF. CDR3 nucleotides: TGCAGCGGCAGAAAGGGACTAGCTTTTTACGCAGATACGCAGTATTTT.

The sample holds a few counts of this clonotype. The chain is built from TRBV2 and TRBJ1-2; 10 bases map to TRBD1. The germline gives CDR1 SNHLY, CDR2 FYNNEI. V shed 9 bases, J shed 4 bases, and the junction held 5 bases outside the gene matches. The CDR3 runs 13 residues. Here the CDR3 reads CARKGQGLYGYTF. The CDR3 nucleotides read TGTGCCAGGAAGGGACAGGGGCTCTATGGCTACACCTTC.

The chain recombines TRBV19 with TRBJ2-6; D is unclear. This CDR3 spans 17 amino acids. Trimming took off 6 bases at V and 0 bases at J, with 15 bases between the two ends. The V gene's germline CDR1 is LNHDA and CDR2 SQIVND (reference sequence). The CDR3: CASSSPLSASGANVLTF. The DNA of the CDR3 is TGTGCCAGTAGCTCCCCACTCTCAGCCTCTGGGGCCAACGTCCTGACTTTC. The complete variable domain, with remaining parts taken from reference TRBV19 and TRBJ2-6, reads DGGITQSPKYLFRKEGQNVTLSCEQNLNHDAMYWYRQDPGQGLRLIYYSQIVNDFQKGDIAEGYSVSREKKESFPLTVTSAQKNPTAFYLCASSSPLSASGANVLTFGAGSRLTVL.